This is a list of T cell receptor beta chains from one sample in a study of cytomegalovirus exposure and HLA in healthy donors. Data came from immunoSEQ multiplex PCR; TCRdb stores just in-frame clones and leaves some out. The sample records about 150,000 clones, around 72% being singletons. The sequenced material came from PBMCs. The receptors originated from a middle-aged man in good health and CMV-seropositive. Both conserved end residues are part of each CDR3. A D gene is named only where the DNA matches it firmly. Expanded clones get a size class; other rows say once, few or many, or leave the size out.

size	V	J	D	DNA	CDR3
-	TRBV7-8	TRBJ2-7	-	TGTGCCAGCAGGGACGTGGTGGCGGGAAACGAGCAGTACTTC	CASRDVVAGNEQYF
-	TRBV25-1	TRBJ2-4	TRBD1	TGTGCCAGCAGTGAATCTGGCAGGGGGCAGAAAAACATTCAGTACTTC	CASSESGRGQKNIQYF
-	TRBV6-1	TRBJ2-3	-	TGTGCCAGCTCTTTACAGGGTCAGGGGGGAGATACGCAGTATTTT	CASSLQGQGGDTQYF
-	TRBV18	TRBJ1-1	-	TGTGCCAGCTCACCACCGGAGGGAACTGAAGCTTTCTTT	CASSPPEGTEAFF
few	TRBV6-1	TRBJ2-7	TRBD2	TGTGCCAGCAGTTGGACTAGCGGGTTCTACGAGCAGTACTTC	CASSWTSGFYEQYF
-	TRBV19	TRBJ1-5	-	TGTGCCAGTATGGGGCCCCGACATTATAGCAATCAGCCCCAGCATTTT	CASMGPRHYSNQPQHF
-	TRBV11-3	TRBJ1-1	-	TGTGCCAGCAGCTTAGAGGGGAGGAGTACTGAAGCTTTCTTT	CASSLEGRSTEAFF
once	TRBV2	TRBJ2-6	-	TGTGCCAGCGGGAGGGGGGGAACTGGGGCCAACGTCCTGACTTTC	CASGRGGTGANVLTF
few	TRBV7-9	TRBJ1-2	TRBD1	TGTGCCAGCAGTTCCGCCGGGACAGGGTATAGTAACAATGGCTACACCTTC	CASSSAGTGYSNNGYTF
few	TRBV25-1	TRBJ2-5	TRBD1	TGTGCCAGCAGCGGGACAGGGTCCCTCAGGGAGACCCAGTACTTC	CASSGTGSLRETQYF
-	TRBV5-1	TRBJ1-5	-	TGCGCCAGCAGCTTGGGGCCCCAGGGGCCCCAGCATTTT	CASSLGPQGPQHF
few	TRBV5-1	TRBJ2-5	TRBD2	TGCGCCAGCAGCTTGGCCCCATCTAGCGGTACAGGAGAGACCCAGTACTTC	CASSLAPSSGTGETQYF
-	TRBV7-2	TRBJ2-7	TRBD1	TGTGCCAGCAGCTTACTAAGCGCCGGGACAGGGGACTACGAGCAGTACTTC	CASSLLSAGTGDYEQYF
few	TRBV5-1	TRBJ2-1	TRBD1	TGCGCCAGCAGCTTGGCCGGGACAGGGGCAACGGGTGAGCAGTTCTTC	CASSLAGTGATGEQFF
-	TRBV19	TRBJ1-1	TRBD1	TGTGCCAGTACCCCTCGACAGGGTAGAACTGAAGCTTTCTTT	CASTPRQGRTEAFF
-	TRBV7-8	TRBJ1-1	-	TGTGCCAGCAGCTTAGAGGTGGGGAGGAACACTGAAGCTTTCTTT	CASSLEVGRNTEAFF
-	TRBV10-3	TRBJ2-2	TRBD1	TGTGCCATCACCGACAGGGTCTCGACCGGGGAGCTGTTTTTT	CAITDRVSTGELFF
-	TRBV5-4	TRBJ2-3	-	TGTGCCAGCAGCCTCCGCACAGATACGCAGTATTTT	CASSLRTDTQYF
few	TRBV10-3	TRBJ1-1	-	TGTGCCACCCGACAGCTTTTAGAGAACACTGAAGCTTTCTTT	CATRQLLENTEAFF
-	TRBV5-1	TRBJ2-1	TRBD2	TGCGCCAGCAGCTTTAGCGGGGGGCCGACCAATGAGCAGTTCTTC	CASSFSGGPTNEQFF
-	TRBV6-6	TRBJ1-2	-	TGTGCCAGCAGTTACGCAGACTATGGCTACACCTTC	CASSYADYGYTF
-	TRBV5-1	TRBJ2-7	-	TGCGCCAGCAGCCCCTCGAGCGACGAGCAGTACTTC	CASSPSSDEQYF
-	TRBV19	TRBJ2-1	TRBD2	TGTGCCAGTAGTCGTCTAGCGGGCGAGCAGTTCTTC	CASSRLAGEQFF
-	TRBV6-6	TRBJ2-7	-	TGTGCCAGCAATGGAGGGAGCGGTGCCTACGAGCAGTACTTC	CASNGGSGAYEQYF
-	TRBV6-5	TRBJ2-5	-	TGTGCCAGCAAGAAGCAGGGGCAAGAGACCCAGTACTTC	CASKKQGQETQYF
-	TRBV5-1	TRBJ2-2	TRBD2	TGCGCCAGCAGCTTGGGGACTAGAGTGGGAACCGGGGAGCTGTTTTTT	CASSLGTRVGTGELFF
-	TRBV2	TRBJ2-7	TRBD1	TGTGCCACCTTAGGACAGGGACCATGGGAGCAGTACTTC	CATLGQGPWEQYF
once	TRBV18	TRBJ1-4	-	TGTGCCAGCTCTCGAAGCCCGGGAATTAATGAAAAACTGTTTTTT	CASSRSPGINEKLFF
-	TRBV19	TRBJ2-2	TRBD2	TGTGCCAGTAGTATAATGGGCGGGAGCGGCACCGGGGAGCTGTTTTTT	CASSIMGGSGTGELFF
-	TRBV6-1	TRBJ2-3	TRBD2	TGTGCCAGCAGTGTTAGCGGGGGAAGCACAGATACGCAGTATTTT	CASSVSGGSTDTQYF
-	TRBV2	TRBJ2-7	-	TGTGCCAGCAGTGAAAGCTTAGGGTCAGGGCGAGAGCAGTACTTC	CASSESLGSGREQYF
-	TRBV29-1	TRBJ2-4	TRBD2	TGCAGCGTTGATAGGTTAGCGGGAGGTCCCATTCAGTACTTC	CSVDRLAGGPIQYF
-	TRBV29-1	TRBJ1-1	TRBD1	TGCAGCGTTGGTCCCCCACGACAGGGAATCTCGTCCGCTTTCTTT	CSVGPPRQGISSAFF
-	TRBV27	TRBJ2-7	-	TGTGCCAGCAGTTCCCATTACGAGCAGTACTTC	CASSSHYEQYF
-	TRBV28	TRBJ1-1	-	TGTGCCAGCCGAGGGGGACCAACATGGAACACTGAAGCTTTCTTT	CASRGGPTWNTEAFF
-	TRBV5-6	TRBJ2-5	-	TGTGCCAGCAGCACCCTAGGAGGGGCCGGACGGGGCGAGACCCAGTACTTC	CASSTLGGAGRGETQYF
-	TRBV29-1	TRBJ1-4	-	TGCAGCGTGCGGTTGTGGCGGTCTAATGAAAAACTGTTTTTT	CSVRLWRSNEKLFF
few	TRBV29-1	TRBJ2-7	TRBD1	TGCAGCGTTGGGGGGACAGGGGCCTCCTACGAGCAGTACTTC	CSVGGTGASYEQYF
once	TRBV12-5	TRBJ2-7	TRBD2	TGTGCTAGTGCCGCCGGTAGCGGGTCCTACGAGCAGTACTTC	CASAAGSGSYEQYF
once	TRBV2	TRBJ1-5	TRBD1	TGTGCCAGCAGTGATTCCCGGGGACAGAGCAATCAGCCCCAGCATTTT	CASSDSRGQSNQPQHF
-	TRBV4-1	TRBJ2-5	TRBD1	TGCGCCAGCAGCCAAGAGGGGACAGAAGAGACCCAGTACTTC	CASSQEGTEETQYF
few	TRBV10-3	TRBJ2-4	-	TGTGCCATCAGTGAGTCAACCAGGTCTAACATTCAGTACTTC	CAISESTRSNIQYF
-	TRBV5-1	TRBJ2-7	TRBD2	TGCGCCAGCAGCTGGGAGGGGCGATACGAGCAGTACTTC	CASSWEGRYEQYF
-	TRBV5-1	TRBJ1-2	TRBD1	TGCGCCAGCAGCTTGGAGACAGGGAACTATGGCTACACCTTC	CASSLETGNYGYTF
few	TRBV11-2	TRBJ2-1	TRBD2	TGTGCCAGCAGCTTTCTAGCGGGGGGCGACAATGAGCAGTTCTTC	CASSFLAGGDNEQFF
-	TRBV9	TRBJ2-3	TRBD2	TGTGCCAGCAGCGATCCGGGACTAGCGGGGGGACGCACAGATACGCAGTATTTT	CASSDPGLAGGRTDTQYF